This T cell receptor beta chain came from a study of T cells in women clearing cervical HPV infection (dated by TCRdb to 2017 to 2018). The study in broad terms: Cases were 20 to 25 women with histologically confirmed HPV16-related CIN3 or worse, including a couple of invasive cancers. Controls were 25 women whose single incident HPV16 infection cleared within 12 months without precancer or cancer developing. Blood from cases was drawn at the visit where the lesion was first identified, while blood from controls was drawn once the infection was no longer detected. For cases, the median interval between lesion detection and blood sampling was more than 130 days, with an interquartile range of roughly 80 to 230 days. Because only a few women had HLA typing data, the possibility that HLA type acted as a confounder could not be ruled out. Nested within Costa Rica's Guanacaste HPV Natural History Study, an exploratory proof-of-principle case-control study compared TCR repertoires across cervical HPV16 outcomes. Cases and controls were matched on age within five years and on year of sample collection. Cases had a median age of around 32 years and controls had a median age of around 41, with no significant differences in baseline characteristics. In the parent cohort, 9,000 to 13,000 women aged 18 or older were enrolled in Guanacaste, Costa Rica, during about 1993 to 1994 and were followed for roughly seven years. Quality controls consisted of five blinded duplicates per group, for a total of about 60 samples made up of around 50 participants and roughly ten replicates.

What the research found in general, with its limitations: TCR repertoire richness was significantly higher in CIN3+ cases than in controls across sequencing depths, while evenness did not differ. Random forest classifiers that combined richness and V gene abundances separated cases from controls with an estimated AUC of 0.8 to 0.9. Whether associations preceded infection or resulted from infection could not be shown with the cross-sectional design, and effector/memory subsets and HPV-specific T cells were not isolated. Because the number of T cells in each sample was unknown, differences in richness could reflect differing T-cell content rather than repertoire biology.

Notes on this clone: Its antigen specificity is not known.

TCR beta CDR3 regions were amplified by multiplex PCR using the immunoSEQ assay from an average of about 1,200 ng genomic DNA per sample. To correct primer bias, the assay used a complete synthetic TCR repertoire to set an amplification baseline. The amplicons were sequenced using the Illumina platform. The paper's processing steps were these. Sequences were error-corrected by clustering with frequency ratios and a modified nearest-neighbor algorithm, then analyzed in the immunoSEQ Analyzer with IMGT gene definitions. At each rarefaction depth, TCR richness and evenness were averaged across 20 rarefaction repeats, and samples with fewer sequences than that depth were excluded. V, D and J gene relative abundances were compared between groups with Wilcoxon rank sum tests, applying FDR correction. For the blinded duplicates, the intraclass correlation was 95% to 96% for TCR richness and averaged approximately 76% across roughly 69 gene segments. TCRdb stores this immuneACCESS table with in-frame sequences only. Part of the clones is absent; in the studies checked, under half of the shortfall reflects unresolved V genes, and no reason is known for the rest. The D gene and trimming were derived from the DNA, and the V and J assignments and clone size from that table. The sample table records fewer than 30,000 clones. The ten largest clones represent 2.5% to 3% of the sample.

Every participant had a single incident cervical HPV16 infection, and women with prevalent HPV16 infections were excluded. Cervical HPV DNA was detected with MY09/MY11 PCR, and genotyping was done with dot-blot hybridization. Roughly 15 mL of heparinized blood were centrifuged, and the buffy coat was aliquoted, frozen at -30°C, then stored at -80°C. QIAGEN kits were used to extract genomic DNA from buffy coat specimens. The sequenced sample was blood buffy coat. The TCR originated in a woman aged 18-69 years with a cervical HPV16 infection that either progressed to CIN3+ or cleared (not recorded which).

The CDR3: CASSYGGTGFDEQYF. Partial CDR3 DNA: TGTGCCAGCAGTTACGGGGGAACAGGGTTCGACGAG. The V and J segments used are TRBV6-2 or TRBV6-3 and TRBJ2-7; 6 matching bases give a weak D call of TRBD1. The read falls 3 residues short of the CDR3 end, and the missing part is taken from the germline J gene. Reading from cysteine to phenylalanine, the CDR3 counts 15 amino acids. The CDR3 was read in part: 36 bases, with the frame set at base 1. Between the V and J ends, shortened by 2 bases and 5 bases respectively, the junction contains 16 bases. CDR1 and CDR2 were assigned from the germline V gene as MNHEY and SVGEGT.